This is a list of T cell receptor beta chains from one sample in a study of T cells in Graves' hyperthyroidism and ophthalmopathy. TCRdb reprocessed the multiplex PCR reads with MiXCR, giving one entry per CDR3 protein. The data hold fewer than 600,000 distinct CDR3 sequences, with about 15% observed a single time. The sequenced material came from blood. The receptor set was obtained from a woman in her forties with Graves' hyperthyroidism. CDR3s include the opening cysteine and the closing phenylalanine or tryptophan. D genes are given only for firm matches. Not all rows give a size; the values are once, few, many and, for expanded clones, a class.

cdr3_length	v_call	d_call	clone_size	j_call	cdr3_aa	cdr3_nt
13	TRBV30	NA	NA	TRBJ2-7	CAWSVLFSLEQYF	TGTGCCTGGAGTGTACTATTCAGCCTCGAGCAGTACTTC
17	TRBV6-1	TRBD2	NA	TRBJ2-3	CASSKGLAGVPSDTQYF	TGTGCCAGCAGTAAGGGACTAGCGGGAGTTCCCTCAGATACGCAGTATTTT
14	TRBV5-1	NA	NA	TRBJ2-5	CASSLTGEEETQYF	TGCGCCAGCAGCTTGACCGGGGAAGAAGAGACCCAGTACTTC
18	TRBV2	TRBD2	many	TRBJ2-1	CASRRGLAGVISYNEQFF	TGTGCCAGCAGACGGGGACTAGCGGGAGTTATCTCCTACAATGAGCAGTTCTTC
16	TRBV19	TRBD2	few	TRBJ2-2	CASSIQGLAAAGELFF	TGTGCCAGTAGTATACAGGGACTAGCCGCGGCCGGGGAGCTGTTTTTT
14	TRBV28	NA	NA	TRBJ2-1	CASSSPQYYNEQFF	TGTGCCAGCAGTTCCCCCCAATACTACAATGAGCAGTTCTTC
15	TRBV29-1	TRBD2	NA	TRBJ2-2	CSVVHLAGGTGELFF	TGCAGCGTTGTTCACCTAGCGGGAGGGACCGGGGAGCTGTTTTTT
15	TRBV5-1	NA	few	TRBJ1-1	CASSLGGQASTEAFF	TGCGCCAGCAGCTTGGGAGGGCAGGCGAGCACTGAAGCTTTCTTT
13	TRBV2	NA	many	TRBJ1-1	CASSRDLDTEAFF	TGTGCCAGTAGCCGGGATTTGGACACTGAAGCTTTCTTT
14	TRBV10-3	NA	many	TRBJ2-3	CAISEPHGADTQYF	TGTGCCATCAGTGAGCCCCATGGCGCAGATACGCAGTATTTT
16	TRBV27	TRBD2	many	TRBJ2-3	CATGLAGGPGTDTQYF	TGTGCCACCGGACTAGCGGGAGGGCCAGGCACAGATACGCAGTATTTT
16	TRBV6-2/TRBV6-3	TRBD2	NA	TRBJ2-5	CATLGLAGGRGETQYF	TGTGCCACCCTGGGACTAGCGGGAGGGCGAGGAGAGACCCAGTACTTC
11	TRBV7-6	NA	many	TRBJ2-1	CASSPGDEQFF	TGTGCCAGCAGTCCGGGGGATGAGCAGTTCTTC
14	TRBV7-9	TRBD1	few	TRBJ1-4	CASSQMGTVLKLFF	TGTGCCAGCAGCCAAATGGGGACAGTCTTAAAACTGTTTTTT
14	TRBV18	NA	NA	TRBJ2-1	CASSPSGRDNEQFF	TGTGCCAGCTCACCATCTGGACGGGACAATGAGCAGTTCTTC
14	TRBV9	NA	NA	TRBJ2-7	CASSVATWSNEQYF	TGTGCCAGCAGCGTAGCTACGTGGTCCAACGAGCAGTACTTC
14	TRBV3-1	NA	many	TRBJ2-3	CASSRPGGTDTQYF	TGTGCCAGCAGCCGCCCAGGGGGCACAGATACGCAGTATTTT
16	TRBV6-1	TRBD1	few	TRBJ1-5	CASSRLGTDFNQPQHF	TGTGCCAGCAGCCGACTAGGGACAGATTTCAATCAGCCCCAGCATTTT
15	TRBV5-1	NA	many	TRBJ2-7	CASSSSGVPSYEQYF	TGCGCCAGCAGCTCCTCAGGGGTACCCAGCTACGAGCAGTACTTC